This T cell receptor (beta chain) was found in a study of cytomegalovirus exposure and HLA in healthy donors. Whole-study findings and limits: Overall, about 160 TCR beta chains were annotated as cytomegalovirus-associated.

The CDR3 has 12 residues. From germline, CDR1 is SQVTM and CDR2 ANQGSEA. PCR amplification relied on 60 Vbeta primers (plus 13 Jbeta primers). The data were produced by immunoSEQ multiplex PCR, yet TCRdb's version contains in-frame clones alone and is incomplete. The data hold 130,000 or so clones, with about four fifths observed a single time. As to this clone: What it binds is not known.

The J gene is TRBJ2-5, the V gene TRBV29-1; tentative D call: TRBD1 (5 bases). The J call may be wrong; the DNA end is better matched by TRBJ2-7. What was sequenced was PBMCs. This TCR was sampled from a man younger than 30 in good health and CMV-seropositive. The CDR3 DNA reads as TGCAGCGTTGAAGCGGTAAGGGGCGAGCAGTACTTC. Protein product: CSVEAVRGEQYF.